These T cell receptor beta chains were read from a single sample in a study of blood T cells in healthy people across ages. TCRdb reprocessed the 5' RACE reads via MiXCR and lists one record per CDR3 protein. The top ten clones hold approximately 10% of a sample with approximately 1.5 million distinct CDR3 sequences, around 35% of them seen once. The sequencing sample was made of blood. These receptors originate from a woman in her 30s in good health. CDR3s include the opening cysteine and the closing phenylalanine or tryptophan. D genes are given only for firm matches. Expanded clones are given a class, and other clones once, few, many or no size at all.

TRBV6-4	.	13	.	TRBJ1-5	CASSDSRGKAQHF	TGTGCCAGCAGTGACTCCCGCGGAAAAGCCCAGCATTTT
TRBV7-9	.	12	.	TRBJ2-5	CASSLDIETQYF	TGTGCCAGCAGCTTAGATATCGAGACCCAGTACTTC
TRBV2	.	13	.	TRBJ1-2	CASKQGFTYGYTF	TGTGCCAGCAAACAGGGCTTCACTTATGGCTACACCTTC
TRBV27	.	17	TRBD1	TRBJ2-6	CASSPQGARTGANVLTF	TGTGCCAGCAGTCCTCAGGGGGCGCGGACTGGGGCCAACGTCCTGACTTTC
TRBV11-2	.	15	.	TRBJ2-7	CASSLLLGRTYEQYF	TGTGCCAGCAGCTTACTTTTGGGTCGGACCTACGAGCAGTACTTC
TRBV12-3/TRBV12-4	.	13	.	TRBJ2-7	CASSRRAGNEQYF	TGTGCCAGCAGCCGGAGGGCCGGGAACGAGCAGTACTTC
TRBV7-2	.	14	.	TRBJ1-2	CASSFGVANYGYTF	TGTGCCAGCAGCTTCGGAGTGGCTAACTATGGCTACACCTTC
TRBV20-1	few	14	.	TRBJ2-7	CSARDLRTEYVQYF	TGCAGTGCTAGAGATCTTAGGACAGAGTACGTGCAGTACTTC
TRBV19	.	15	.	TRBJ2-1	CASSSGTRTYNEQFF	TGTGCCAGTAGTAGCGGGACGAGGACTTACAATGAGCAGTTCTTC
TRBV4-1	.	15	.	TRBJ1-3	CASSQAGRSGNTIYF	TGCGCCAGCAGCCAAGCAGGTCGCTCTGGAAACACCATATATTTT
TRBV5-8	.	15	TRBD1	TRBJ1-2	CASSSWDSSLIGYTF	TGTGCCAGCAGCTCATGGGACAGCAGCCTAATTGGCTACACCTTC
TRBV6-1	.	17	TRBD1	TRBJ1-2	CASTARTGLYRNYGYTF	TGTGCCAGCACTGCCAGGACAGGGCTTTACCGTAACTATGGCTACACCTTC
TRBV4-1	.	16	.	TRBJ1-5	CASSLQTAGSNQPQHF	TGCGCCAGCAGCCTACAGACGGCTGGGAGCAATCAGCCCCAGCATTTT
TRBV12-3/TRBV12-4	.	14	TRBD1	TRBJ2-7	CASSLTGVTYEQYF	TGTGCCAGCAGTTTGACAGGGGTTACTTACGAGCAGTACTTC
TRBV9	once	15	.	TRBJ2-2	CASSDRRGGTGELFF	TGTGCCAGCAGCGACCGACGGGGCGGGACCGGGGAGCTGTTTTTT
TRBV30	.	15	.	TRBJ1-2	CAWSLPWENNYGYTF	TGTGCCTGGAGTCTCCCCTGGGAGAATAACTATGGCTACACCTTC
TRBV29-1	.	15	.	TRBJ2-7	CSVEDEGRASYEQYF	TGCAGCGTTGAAGATGAGGGCAGGGCTTCCTACGAGCAGTACTTC
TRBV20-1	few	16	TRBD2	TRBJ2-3	CSVRSLAGSHTDTQYF	TGCAGTGTAAGGTCACTAGCGGGGTCCCACACAGATACGCAGTATTTT
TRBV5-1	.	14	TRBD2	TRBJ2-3	CASSVAGTQDAQYF	TGCGCCAGCAGCGTAGCGGGGACGCAGGATGCGCAGTATTTT
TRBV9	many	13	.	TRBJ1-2	CASSVGQLYGYTF	TGTGCCAGCAGCGTAGGCCAACTCTATGGCTACACCTTC
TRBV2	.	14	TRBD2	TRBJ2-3	CARAGLAVTDTQYF	TGTGCCAGGGCGGGACTAGCGGTCACAGATACGCAGTATTTT
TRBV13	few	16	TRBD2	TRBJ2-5	CASSLGTSGGTLTQYF	TGTGCCAGCAGCCTCGGGACTAGCGGGGGGACTCTGACCCAGTACTTC
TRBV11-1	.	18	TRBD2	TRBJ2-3	CASAPRAGGWKATDTQYF	TGTGCCAGCGCCCCCCGCGCGGGAGGATGGAAGGCGACAGATACGCAGTATTTT
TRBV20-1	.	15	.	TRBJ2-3	CSAARRVGGVDTQYF	TGCAGTGCTGCCCGACGAGTTGGAGGTGTAGATACGCAGTATTTT
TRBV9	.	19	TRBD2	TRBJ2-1	CASSSLRWASGNSYNEQFF	TGTGCCAGCAGCTCCCTCCGCTGGGCTAGCGGGAACTCCTACAATGAGCAGTTCTTC
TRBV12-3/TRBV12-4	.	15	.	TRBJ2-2	CASTLRGGSTGELFF	TGTGCCAGCACTCTCCGGGGTGGCTCAACCGGGGAGCTGTTTTTT
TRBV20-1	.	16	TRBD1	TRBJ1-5	CSARGHSDRVGRPRHF	TGCAGTGCTAGAGGACACTCGGACAGGGTTGGACGGCCCCGGCATTTT
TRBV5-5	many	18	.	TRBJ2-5	CASSLGLGGDLTRETQYF	TGTGCCAGCAGCTTGGGTTTGGGCGGGGACCTTACTCGGGAGACCCAGTACTTC
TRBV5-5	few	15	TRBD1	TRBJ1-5	CASSLEGQVVQPQHF	TGTGCCAGCAGCTTGGAGGGACAGGTGGTTCAGCCCCAGCATTTT
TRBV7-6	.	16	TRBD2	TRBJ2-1	CASSLAPAGGLYEQFF	TGTGCCAGCAGCTTAGCGCCAGCGGGAGGGCTTTATGAGCAGTTCTTC
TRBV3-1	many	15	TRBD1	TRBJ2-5	CASSQGGTGGETQYF	TGTGCCAGCAGCCAAGGTGGGACAGGGGGAGAGACCCAGTACTTC
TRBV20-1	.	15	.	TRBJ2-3	CSARPGGGAVDTQYF	TGCAGTGCTAGACCGGGAGGGGGCGCGGTAGATACGCAGTATTTT
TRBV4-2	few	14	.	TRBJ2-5	CASSQAGSDETQYF	TGTGCCAGCAGCCAAGCGGGATCGGACGAGACCCAGTACTTC
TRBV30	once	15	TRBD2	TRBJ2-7	CAWSGGTSGSYEQYF	TGTGCCTGGAGTGGCGGGACTAGCGGTTCCTACGAGCAGTACTTC
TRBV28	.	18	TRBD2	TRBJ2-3	CASSGGSSGSIVADTQYF	TGTGCCAGCAGTGGGGGGTCTAGCGGGAGCATTGTCGCAGATACGCAGTATTTT
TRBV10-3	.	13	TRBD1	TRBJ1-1	CAIREDREVEAFF	TGTGCCATCAGGGAAGACAGGGAGGTTGAAGCTTTCTTT
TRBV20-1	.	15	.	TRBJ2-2	CSATNRLTNTGELFF	TGCAGTGCTACCAACAGACTTACTAACACCGGGGAGCTGTTTTTT
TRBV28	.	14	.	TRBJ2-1	CASSLDRDFNEQFF	TGTGCCAGCAGTTTAGACCGGGACTTCAATGAGCAGTTCTTC
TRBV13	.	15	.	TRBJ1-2	CASSIGGPGNSGYTF	TGTGCCAGCAGCATCGGCGGTCCAGGGAATAGTGGCTACACCTTC
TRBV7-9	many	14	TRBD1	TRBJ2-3	CASSVTGAADTQYF	TGTGCCAGCAGCGTCACAGGGGCGGCAGATACGCAGTATTTT
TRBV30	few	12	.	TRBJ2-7	CAWSTGTYEQYF	TGTGCCTGGAGCACAGGGACCTACGAGCAGTACTTC
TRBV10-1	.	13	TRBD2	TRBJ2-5	CASSETSGETQYF	TGCGCCAGCAGTGAGACTAGCGGGGAGACCCAGTACTTC
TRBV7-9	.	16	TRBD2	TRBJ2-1	CASSPAMAGGHNEQFF	TGTGCCAGCAGCCCCGCCATGGCGGGAGGCCACAATGAGCAGTTCTTC
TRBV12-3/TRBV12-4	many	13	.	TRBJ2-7	CASSWVVSYEQYF	TGTGCCAGCAGTTGGGTTGTCAGCTACGAGCAGTACTTC